Each of the 30 T cell receptor beta chains below was sequenced from the same sample in a study of OX40 agonist ivuxolimab in advanced cancers. Clones were read by immunoSEQ multiplex PCR, and TCRdb kept only the in-frame ones, dropping some. This table holds about 47,000 clones, around nine tenths found once. This sample comprised CD4+ or CD8+ T cells sorted from blood, obtained in a trial of the OX40 agonist ivuxolimab. The source is an adult with an advanced solid tumor such as melanoma, head and neck, liver or kidney cancer.

The chain combines TRBV5-1 with TRBJ2-7; TRBD1 agrees at 7 bases. The CDR3 extends over 13 amino acids. The J segment lost 2 bases and the V segment lost 3 bases, leaving 2 bases of the junction unmatched. Germline lookup yields CDR1 SGHRS and CDR2 YFSETQ. The CDR3: CASSSGQPYEQYF. The CDR3, as DNA: TGCGCCAGCAGCTCGGGACAGCCCTACGAGCAGTACTTC.

The chain carries TRBV18 and TRBJ2-5; tentative D call: TRBD1 (6 bases). This CDR3 spans 14 amino acids. V lost 5 bases and J 1 base, leaving 11 bases between the germline ends. Germline values: CDR1 KGHSH, CDR2 LQKENI. CDR3 bases: TGTGCCAGCTCATCCTGGACAGCCCAAGAGACCCAGTACTTC. This translates into CASSSWTAQETQYF.

This chain uses TRBV13 with TRBJ2-7; 11 nucleotides align to TRBD2. The trim removed 0 bases at V and 3 bases at J, leaving 4 bases unmatched. CDR1 and CDR2 (germline): PRHDT, FYEKMQ (reference sequence). The CDR3 is 16 amino acids. CDR3 residues: CASSLGLGLAGYEQYF. DNA of the CDR3: TGTGCCAGCAGCTTAGGCCTAGGACTAGCGGGCTACGAGCAGTACTTC.

Of note for this clone: Mismatch with germline at one junction end may stem from a read error. The V gene is TRBV6-5, the J gene TRBJ1-1; D not certain. Germline loops: CDR1 MNHEY, CDR2 SVGAGI. This CDR3 region has 14 residues. CDR3 region: CAISDPGLLSEAFF. CDR3 DNA sequence: TGTGCCATCAGTGATCCGGGTCTACTCTCTGAAGCTTTCTTT.

A few counts support this clone. The chain joins TRBV6-6 to TRBJ2-1; TRBD1 is a possible D gene (5 bases). The length of the CDR3 is 16 residues. CDR1 is MNHNY, CDR2 SVGAGI, per germline (reference sequence). The V end lost 1 base, the J end lost 9 bases, and 19 bases lay between the germline ends. CDR3 protein: CASSYLPLLPQGEQFF. CDR3 in DNA: TGTGCCAGCAGTTACTTGCCGCTTCTCCCGCAGGGTGAGCAGTTCTTC.

This clone was observed a single time. The chain joins TRBV5-6 to TRBJ1-2, with TRBD1 identical over 8 bases. Looked up from germline, CDR1 is SGHDT and CDR2 is YYEEEE. This CDR3 has 14 amino acids. The ends lost 3 bases at V and 3 bases at J; junction bases unmatched: 4. Here the CDR3 DNA reads TGTGCCAGCAGCTCAGGGGGCGTTGACTATGGCTACACCTTC. Residues: CASSSGGVDYGYTF.

This clone was seen only once. The genes are TRBV18 and TRBJ1-2; D not certain. This CDR3 region has 13 residues. With 9 bases removed from V and 6 bases from J, the gap between germline ends came to 17 bases. Germline CDR1 reads KGHSH; CDR2 reads LQKENI. The DNA of the CDR3 is TGTGCCAGTCAGGTAGCACTCTCCGATGGCTACACCTTC. Protein product: CASQVALSDGYTF.

The chain combines TRBV4-1 with TRBJ1-5; TRBD1 matches at 8 bases. The V gene end was trimmed by 4 bases and the J gene end by 7 bases; junction bases not matched to a gene: 9. The germline V gene encodes CDR1 MGHRA and CDR2 YSYEKL. This CDR3 is built from 15 residues. As DNA, the CDR3 is TGCGCCAGCAGCCCGCAAGGACAGGGCAGCCAGCCCCAGCATTTT. Translated: CASSPQGQGSQPQHF.

V gene TRBV6-1 combines with J gene TRBJ1-5; 8 bases fit TRBD1. The CDR3 contains 14 residues. V was pared by 6 bases and J by 2 bases, with 3 bases of the junction left unmatched. Germline-derived CDR1 and CDR2 are MNHNS and SASEGT. In DNA form, the CDR3 reads TGTGCCAGCAGGACAGGGGCTCGCAATCAGCCCCAGCATTTT. It specifies CASRTGARNQPQHF.

The rearrangement links TRBV21-1 to TRBJ2-3; TRBD2, the table's D call, was not compared with the DNA. TRBV21-1 is a pseudogene segment. This CDR3 comprises 18 residues. CDR3 coding DNA: TGTGCCAGCAGACATACTCGACTAGCGGGAGGGTTCACAGATACGCAGTATTTT. As protein: CASRHTRLAGGFTDTQYF.

The V and J genes are TRBV29-1 and TRBJ2-6; D gene uncertain. Trimming shortened V by 4 bases and J by 0 bases, and 13 bases separated the two germline ends. The CDR3 runs to 16 residues. Germline-derived CDR1 and CDR2 are SQVTM and ANQGSEA. The CDR3 spells CSVGKGHSSGANVLTF. The DNA of the CDR3 is TGCAGCGTTGGAAAGGGCCATAGCTCTGGGGCCAACGTCCTGACTTTC.

The V call is TRBV4-1, the J call TRBJ1-4; D unresolved. The CDR3 loop spans 14 amino acids. V gave up 6 bases and J gave up 1 base, with 9 bases separating them. Germline V gene data show CDR1 as MGHRA and CDR2 as YSYEKL. CDR3 loop: CASRGPETNEKLFF. CDR3 DNA: TGCGCCAGCAGAGGACCTGAAACTAATGAAAAACTGTTTTTT.

The J gene is TRBJ1-3, the V gene TRBV9, with D perhaps matching TRBD1 (5 bases). V shed 4 bases and J shed 0 bases, with 8 bases lying between them. The CDR3 is 14 residues long. CDR1 and CDR2 from the germline V gene are SGDLS and YYNGEE. DNA for the CDR3: TGTGCCAGCAGCCCGGACATCTCTGGAAACACCATATATTTT. It translates to CASSPDISGNTIYF. Full variable domain (missing parts from reference TRBV9 and TRBJ1-3): DSGVTQTPKHLITATGQRVTLRCSPRSGDLSVYWYQQSLDQGLQFLIQYYNGEERAKGNILERFSAQQFPDLHSELNLSSLELGDSALYFCASSPDISGNTIYFGEGSWLTVV.

This clone was seen more than once but under ten times. The chain links TRBV12-2 to TRBJ2-1. TRBV12-2 is tagged as a pseudogene. This CDR3 contains 14 residues. In DNA form, the CDR3 reads TGTGCAAGTCGCTTACGGCCTACCACCAATGAGCAGTTCTTC. Translating it yields CASRLRPTTNEQFF.

This clone has only one observation. V is TRBV6-1 and J is TRBJ2-5; tentatively, D is TRBD2 (5 bases). The CDR3 loop spans 14 amino acids. CDR1 MNHNS and CDR2 SASEGT come from the germline V gene. The ends were cut back, 4 bases at V and 5 bases at J, with 14 bases in the middle. CDR3 protein: CASSVMGVTETQYF. CDR3 sequence (DNA): TGTGCCAGCAGTGTTATGGGAGTAACGGAGACCCAGTACTTC.

The gene calls are TRBV10-1 and TRBJ2-5; 8 bases are a match to TRBD2. The end of the DNA is better explained by TRBJ2-7, so the J call may be wrong. The germline CDR1 and CDR2 sequences are WNHNN and SYGVQD (reference sequence). This CDR3 has 14 amino acids. CDR3 amino acids: CASSQGTSLYEQYF. CDR3 DNA sequence: TGCGCCAGCAGTCAAGGGACTAGTCTCTACGAGCAGTACTTC.

This chain joins TRBV6-1 and TRBJ1-5; D perhaps matches TRBD1 (6 bases). The ends were cut back, 6 bases at V and 1 base at J, with 10 bases in the middle. Germline lookup yields CDR1 MNHNS and CDR2 SASEGT. The CDR3 contains 14 residues. The CDR3 DNA reads TGTGCCAGCAGCTGGACAGAGAGCAATCAGCCCCAGCATTTT. It is translated as CASSWTESNQPQHF.

This chain joins TRBV30 and TRBJ2-3; 7 nucleotides align to TRBD2. Looked up from germline, CDR1 is GTSNPN and CDR2 is SVGIG (reference sequence). V lost 5 bases, J lost 4 bases, and 6 bases stayed unmatched. There are 13 residues in the CDR3. The CDR3 coding sequence is TGTGCCTGGGGGGCTAGCGGTCCAGATACGCAGTATTTT. It translates to CAWGASGPDTQYF.

This chain connects TRBV28 to TRBJ2-1; perhaps TRBD2 as D (6 bases). The CDR3 is 15 residues long. Germline V CDR1 and CDR2: MDHEN, SYDVKM. Trimming left V 5 bases short and J 0 bases short, with 11 bases between. CDR3 nucleotides: TGTGCCAGCAGTCCCCGGAGGGGCTCCTACAATGAGCAGTTCTTC. Translated, it gives CASSPRRGSYNEQFF.

The genes are TRBV19 and TRBJ2-7; TRBD2 aligns across 7 bases. Germline lookup yields CDR1 LNHDA and CDR2 SQIVND (reference sequence). The CDR3 totals 16 residues. After removal of 5 bases from V and 5 bases from J, the junction contained 15 bases not matched to a gene. The CDR3 loop reads CASSVGLGRELHEQYF. The CDR3 nucleotides are TGTGCCAGTAGTGTCGGTTTGGGGCGGGAGCTCCACGAGCAGTACTTC.

The chain joins TRBV28 to TRBJ2-4; no clear D. V dropped 3 bases and J dropped 9 bases, with 6 bases sitting between them. CDR3 size: 11 residues. CDR1 is MDHEN, CDR2 SYDVKM, per germline. The CDR3: CASSFYGIQYF. CDR3 in DNA: TGTGCCAGCAGTTTTTACGGCATTCAGTACTTC.

The rearrangement links TRBV5-1 to TRBJ2-5; 8 bases match TRBD2. The end of the DNA aligns better with TRBJ2-7, so the J call may be wrong. Germline-derived CDR1 and CDR2 are SGHRS and YFSETQ. This CDR3 contains 13 residues. DNA for the CDR3: TGCGCCAGCAGCTTGGTCGCGGGAGGCGAGCAGTACTTC. It translates to CASSLVAGGEQYF.

J is TRBJ2-6 and V is TRBV5-6, with D uncertain. This CDR3 contains 14 residues. The ends were cut back, 5 bases at V and 0 bases at J, with 6 bases in the middle. CDR1 and CDR2 (germline): SGHDT, YYEEEE. CDR3: CASRTVSGANVLTF. The DNA of the CDR3 is TGTGCCAGCAGAACGGTCTCTGGGGCCAACGTCCTGACTTTC.

The V gene is TRBV7-8, the J gene TRBJ2-7, with 10 bases that match TRBD2. The CDR3 totals 15 residues. V trimming: 5 bases; J trimming: 4 bases; junction bases outside the gene matches: 8. In germline, CDR1 is SGHVS, CDR2 FQNEAQ. This CDR3 is CASSLSSGSFYEQYF. In DNA form, the CDR3 reads TGTGCCAGCAGCCTCTCTAGCGGGAGTTTTTACGAGCAGTACTTC.

This clone was observed a few times. Other nucleotide sequences in the sample specify the same CDR3. The chain joins TRBV28 to TRBJ2-3; 7 bases fit TRBD2. This CDR3 region has 15 residues. The germline gives CDR1 MDHEN, CDR2 SYDVKM. Trimming cost V 2 bases and J 2 bases; bases outside gene matches: 4. CDR3 bases: TGTGCCAGCAGTTTACCTAGCGGCCTCACAGATACGCAGTATTTT. Translation: CASSLPSGLTDTQYF. The full variable domain, its missing parts supplied by reference TRBV28 and TRBJ2-3, is DVKVTQSSRYLVKRTGEKVFLECVQDMDHENMFWYRQDPGLGLRLIYFSYDVKMKEKGDIPEGYSVSREKKERFSLILESASTNQTSMYLCASSLPSGLTDTQYFGPGTRLTVL.

This chain connects TRBV14 to TRBJ1-4; D may be TRBD1 (5 bases). Germline-derived CDR1 and CDR2 are SGHDN and FVKESK. V was clipped by 1 base and J by 8 bases, with 14 bases between them. The CDR3 totals 15 residues. The CDR3 loop reads CASSQGGQGREKLFF. CDR3 nucleotides: TGTGCCAGCAGCCAAGGAGGGCAGGGCCGCGAAAAACTGTTTTTT. Together with reference TRBV14 and TRBJ1-4, the CDR3 gives the full variable domain: EAGVTQFPSHSVIEKGQTVTLRCDPISGHDNLYWYRRVMGKEIKFLLHFVKESKQDESGMPNNRFLAERTGGTYSTLKVQPAELEDSGVYFCASSQGGQGREKLFFGSGTQLSVL.

This sequence joins TRBV16 and TRBJ2-7, with D possibly matching TRBD1 (5 bases). Trimming shortened V by 1 base and J by 1 base, and 8 bases separated the two germline ends. This CDR3 spans 14 amino acids. CDR1 KGHSY and CDR2 FQNENV come from the germline V gene. CDR3 coding DNA: TGTGCCAGCAGCCAATTAGACAGATCCTACGAGCAGTACTTC. This sequence encodes CASSQLDRSYEQYF.

The chain joins TRBV7-8 to TRBJ2-1; 10 nucleotides agree with TRBD2. Germline CDR1 is SGHVS and CDR2 is FQNEAQ. J was trimmed by 9 bases and V by 1 base; bases with no gene match: 15. This CDR3 has 18 amino acids. The CDR3: CASSLGVLVLAGGGEQFF. For the CDR3, the DNA is TGTGCCAGCAGCTTAGGAGTTCTCGTATTAGCGGGAGGCGGTGAGCAGTTCTTC.

The chain joins TRBV2 to TRBJ2-1, with 13 bases identical to TRBD2. V shed 6 bases, J shed 10 bases, and the junction held 12 bases outside the gene matches. CDR1 SNHLY and CDR2 FYNNEI come from the germline V gene. The CDR3 consists of 16 residues. CDR3 region: CASRPWTSGRGPEQFF. The CDR3 DNA is TGTGCCAGCAGGCCTTGGACTAGCGGGAGAGGGCCCGAGCAGTTCTTC. The whole variable domain, filled in from reference TRBV2 and TRBJ2-1, reads EPEVTQTPSHQVTQMGQEVILRCVPISNHLYFYWYRQILGQKVEFLVSFYNNEISEKSEIFDDQFSVERPDGSNFTLKIRSTKLEDSAMYFCASRPWTSGRGPEQFFGPGTRLTVL.

The chain employs TRBV19 and TRBJ1-1, with 10 bases identical to TRBD1. V lost 5 bases to trimming and J lost 7 bases; unmatched junction nucleotides: 13. Germline V gives CDR1 LNHDA, CDR2 SQIVND (reference sequence). The CDR3 contains 16 residues. CDR3 sequence reads: CASSSRTGGLVGEAFF. CDR3 bases: TGTGCCAGTAGTTCCCGGACAGGGGGATTAGTTGGTGAAGCTTTCTTT.